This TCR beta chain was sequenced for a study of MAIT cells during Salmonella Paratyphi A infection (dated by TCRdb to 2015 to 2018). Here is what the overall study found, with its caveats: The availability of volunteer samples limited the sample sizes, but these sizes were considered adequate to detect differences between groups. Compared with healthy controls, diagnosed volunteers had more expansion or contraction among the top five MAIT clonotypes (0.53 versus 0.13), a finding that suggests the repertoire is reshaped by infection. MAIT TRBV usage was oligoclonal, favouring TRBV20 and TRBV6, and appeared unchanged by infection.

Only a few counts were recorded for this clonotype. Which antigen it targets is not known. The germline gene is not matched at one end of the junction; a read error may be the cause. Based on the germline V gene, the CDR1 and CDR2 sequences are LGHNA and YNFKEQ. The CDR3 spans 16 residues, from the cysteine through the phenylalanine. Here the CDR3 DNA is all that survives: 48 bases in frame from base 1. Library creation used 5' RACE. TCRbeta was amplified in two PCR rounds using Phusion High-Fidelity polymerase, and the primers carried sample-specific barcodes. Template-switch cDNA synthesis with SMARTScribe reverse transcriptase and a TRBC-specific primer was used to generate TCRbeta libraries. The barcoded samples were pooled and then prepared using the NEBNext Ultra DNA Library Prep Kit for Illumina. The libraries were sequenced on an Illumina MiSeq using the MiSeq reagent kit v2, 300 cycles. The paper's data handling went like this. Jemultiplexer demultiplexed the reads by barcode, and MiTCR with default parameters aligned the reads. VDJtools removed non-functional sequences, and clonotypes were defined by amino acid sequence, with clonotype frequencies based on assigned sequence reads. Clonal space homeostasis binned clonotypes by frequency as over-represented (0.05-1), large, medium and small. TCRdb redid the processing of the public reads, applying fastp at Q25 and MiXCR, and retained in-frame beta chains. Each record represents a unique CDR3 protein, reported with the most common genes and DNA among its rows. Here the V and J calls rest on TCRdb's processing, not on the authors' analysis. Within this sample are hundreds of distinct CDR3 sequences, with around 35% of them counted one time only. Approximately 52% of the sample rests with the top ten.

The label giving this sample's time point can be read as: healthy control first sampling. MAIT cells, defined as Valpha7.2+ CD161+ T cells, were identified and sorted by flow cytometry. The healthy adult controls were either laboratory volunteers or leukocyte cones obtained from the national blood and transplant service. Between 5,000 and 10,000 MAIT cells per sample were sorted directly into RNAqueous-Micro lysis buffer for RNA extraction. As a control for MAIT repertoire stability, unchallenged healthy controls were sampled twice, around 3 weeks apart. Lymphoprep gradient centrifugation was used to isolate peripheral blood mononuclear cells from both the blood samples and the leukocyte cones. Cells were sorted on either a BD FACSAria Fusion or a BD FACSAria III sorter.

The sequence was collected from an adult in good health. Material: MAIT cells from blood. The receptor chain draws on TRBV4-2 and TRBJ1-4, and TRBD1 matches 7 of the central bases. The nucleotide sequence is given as TGTGCCAGCAACCAAGGAGACACAGGGGATAATGAAAAACTGTTTTTT. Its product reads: CASNQGDTGDNEKLFF.